This T cell receptor (beta chain) derives from a study of blood T cell repertoires in COVID-19. V shed 5 bases and J shed 7 bases, with 11 bases lying between them. The CDR3 spans 13 residues. The table came from immunoSEQ multiplex PCR; TCRdb's copy has only in-frame clones and leaves some out. The data show 75,000 to 100,000 clones, with around 90% seen just once and roughly 5% held by the top ten. The sequence was obtained from a man aged 55 to 70 with acute or convalescent COVID-19. What was sequenced was peripheral blood. The rearrangement joins TRBV12-3 or TRBV12-4 to TRBJ2-2; TRBD1 might be the D (5 bases). The CDR3 region has the DNA TGTGCCAGCAGTACAGGACCCGGCGGGGAGCTGTTTTTT. It encodes CASSTGPGGELFF.